Below, 15 T cell receptor beta chains from the same sample are listed, as sequenced in a study of monozygotic twins with inflammatory bowel disease. Following a re-call of the 5' RACE reads, TCRdb has one entry per CDR3 protein and lacks DNA. Its clone listing holds some 210,000 distinct CDR3 sequences. The sample comprised blood. Receptor source: a human donor with ulcerative colitis or Crohn's disease, or a healthy co-twin of an affected twin (not recorded which).

This rearrangement joins TRBV5-6 to TRBJ2-3; TCRdb indicates TRBD1, and absent DNA this call remains unverified. This CDR3 is 15 amino acids long. Germline-derived CDR1 and CDR2 are SGHDT and YYEEEE. The CDR3: CASSPGLRSTDTQYF.

The chain is built from TRBV12-3 or TRBV12-4 and TRBJ2-7. There are 13 residues in the CDR3. The CDR3 protein is CASSLTGPHEQYF.

The chain employs TRBV19 and TRBJ2-2; TCRdb names TRBD1, which stays unverified in the absence of DNA. Germline V gives CDR1 LNHDA, CDR2 SQIVND (reference sequence). CDR3 length: 16 residues. The CDR3 sequence is CASSGALGLSYGELFF.

V usage is TRBV20-1 and J usage is TRBJ1-2. The CDR3 consists of 12 residues. Germline values: CDR1 DFQATT, CDR2 SNEGSKA (reference sequence). The chain's CDR3 is CSPRGAIYGYTF.

The chain recombines TRBV5-1 with TRBJ1-1; lacking DNA, the TRBD1 call made by TCRdb goes unchecked. The germline V gene encodes CDR1 SGHRS and CDR2 YFSETQ. The CDR3 contains 15 residues. CDR3 sequence: CASSIDPGGSTEAFF.

The chain has TRBV7-9 and TRBJ2-1; TCRdb designates TRBD1, a call that cannot be tested without DNA. The CDR3 runs to 16 residues. Germline V gene sequence: CDR1 SEHNR, CDR2 FQNEAQ (reference sequence). The CDR3 region is CASSLNRGSTFNEQFF.

The V gene is TRBV12-3 or TRBV12-4, the J gene TRBJ1-1; TCRdb names TRBD1, which stays unverified in the absence of DNA. This CDR3 contains 14 residues. CDR3 protein: CASSTRRQGIEAFF.

CDR3 sequence: CASSPGQTGHTDTQYF. J is TRBJ2-3 and V is TRBV2; there is no DNA to check the TCRdb D call of TRBD1. The germline V gene has CDR1 SNHLY and CDR2 FYNNEI. CDR3 length: 16 residues.

The J gene is TRBJ1-5, the V gene TRBV28. Per germline, CDR1 MDHEN and CDR2 SYDVKM. CDR3 length: 12 amino acids. CDR3 region: CAGGDSNQPQHF. Based on the CDR3 plus reference TRBV28 and TRBJ1-5, the full variable domain is DVKVTQSSRYLVKRTGEKVFLECVQDMDHENMFWYRQDPGLGLRLIYFSYDVKMKEKGDIPEGYSVSREKKERFSLILESASTNQTSMYLCAGGDSNQPQHFGDGTRLSIL.

The chain uses TRBV7-3 and TRBJ2-1; TCRdb's D call of TRBD1 is untestable without DNA. This CDR3 has 14 amino acids. Germline V lookup: CDR1 SGHTA, CDR2 FQGTGA. CDR3 sequence: CASSSPRDRNEQFF. The full variable domain, rest sourced from reference TRBV7-3 and TRBJ2-1, is GAGVSQTPSNKVTEKGKYVELRCDPISGHTALYWYRQSLGQGPEFLIYFQGTGAADDSGLPNDRFFAVRPEGSVSTLKIQRTERGDSAVYLCASSSPRDRNEQFFGPGTRLTVL.

V and J are TRBV7-6 and TRBJ2-7; TCRdb gives TRBD1 as the D gene, but with no DNA this cannot be confirmed. This CDR3 is built from 15 residues. CDR1 SGHVS and CDR2 FNYEAQ come from the germline V gene. The CDR3 sequence: CASSRGDRGSYEQYF.

V gene TRBV4-1 combines with J gene TRBJ2-3; checking the TCRdb D call of TRBD1 is not possible without DNA. The CDR3 is 15 residues long. The germline V gene encodes CDR1 MGHRA and CDR2 YSYEKL. CDR3 residues: CASRPRDSHTDTQYF.

The chain links TRBV6-2 or TRBV6-3 to TRBJ1-2. The germline V gene has CDR1 MNHEY and CDR2 SVGEGT. This CDR3 contains 12 residues. The CDR3 protein is CASAEGPYGYTF.

The chain combines TRBV5-1 with TRBJ2-1; no DNA is available, so the TRBD1 call from TCRdb remains unchecked. Germline CDR1 is SGHRS and CDR2 is YFSETQ. CDR3 length equals 16 residues. The CDR3 protein is CASSLAGQGAPNEQFF.

The V call is TRBV14, the J call TRBJ2-2; TCRdb returns TRBD2, unconfirmable since there is no DNA. The CDR3 has 17 residues. The germline V gene encodes CDR1 SGHDN and CDR2 FVKESK. The CDR3 spells CASSQLTSGANTGELFF.